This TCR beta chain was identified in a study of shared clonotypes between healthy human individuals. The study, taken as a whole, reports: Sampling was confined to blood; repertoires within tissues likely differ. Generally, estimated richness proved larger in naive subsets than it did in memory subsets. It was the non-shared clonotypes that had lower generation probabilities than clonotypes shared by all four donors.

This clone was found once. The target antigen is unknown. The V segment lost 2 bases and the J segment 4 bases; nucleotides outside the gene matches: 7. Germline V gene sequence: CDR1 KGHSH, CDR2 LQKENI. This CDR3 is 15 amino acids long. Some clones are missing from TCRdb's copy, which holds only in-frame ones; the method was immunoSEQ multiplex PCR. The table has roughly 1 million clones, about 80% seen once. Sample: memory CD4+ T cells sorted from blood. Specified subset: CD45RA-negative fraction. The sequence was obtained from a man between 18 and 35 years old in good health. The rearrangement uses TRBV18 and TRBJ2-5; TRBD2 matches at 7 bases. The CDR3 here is CASSPGLSGTETQYF. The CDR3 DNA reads TGTGCCAGCTCACCAGGACTAAGCGGGACAGAGACCCAGTACTTC.